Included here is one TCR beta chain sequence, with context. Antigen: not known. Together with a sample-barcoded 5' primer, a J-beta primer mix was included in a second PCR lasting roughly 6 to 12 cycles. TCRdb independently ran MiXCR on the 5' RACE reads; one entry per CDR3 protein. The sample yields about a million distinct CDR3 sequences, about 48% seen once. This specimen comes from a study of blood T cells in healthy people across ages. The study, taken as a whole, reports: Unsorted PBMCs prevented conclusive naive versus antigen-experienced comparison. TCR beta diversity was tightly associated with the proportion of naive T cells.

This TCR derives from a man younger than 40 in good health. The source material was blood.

This chain's CDR3 is CATSDHDGHNEQFF. The CDR3 DNA is TGTGCCACCAGTGACCATGACGGGCACAATGAGCAGTTCTTC. The chain employs TRBV24-1 and TRBJ2-1; no clear D gene. The germline V gene has CDR1 KGHDR and CDR2 SFDVKD. The CDR3 extends over 14 amino acids. V gave up 4 bases and J gave up 5 bases, with 11 bases separating them.